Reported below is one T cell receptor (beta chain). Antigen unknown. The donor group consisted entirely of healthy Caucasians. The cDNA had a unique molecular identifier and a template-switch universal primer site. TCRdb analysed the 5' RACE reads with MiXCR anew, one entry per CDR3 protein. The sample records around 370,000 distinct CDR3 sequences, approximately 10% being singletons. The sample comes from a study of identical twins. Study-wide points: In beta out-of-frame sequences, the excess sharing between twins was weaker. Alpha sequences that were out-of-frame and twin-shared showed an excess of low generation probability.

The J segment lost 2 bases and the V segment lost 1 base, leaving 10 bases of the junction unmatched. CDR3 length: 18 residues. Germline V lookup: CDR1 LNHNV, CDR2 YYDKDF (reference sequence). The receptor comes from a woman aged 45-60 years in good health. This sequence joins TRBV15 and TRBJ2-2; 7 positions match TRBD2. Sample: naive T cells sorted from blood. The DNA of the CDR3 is TGTGCCACCAGCAGAGGGGAGGGGAAGGGGAGAAACACCGGGGAGCTGTTTTTT. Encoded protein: CATSRGEGKGRNTGELFF.